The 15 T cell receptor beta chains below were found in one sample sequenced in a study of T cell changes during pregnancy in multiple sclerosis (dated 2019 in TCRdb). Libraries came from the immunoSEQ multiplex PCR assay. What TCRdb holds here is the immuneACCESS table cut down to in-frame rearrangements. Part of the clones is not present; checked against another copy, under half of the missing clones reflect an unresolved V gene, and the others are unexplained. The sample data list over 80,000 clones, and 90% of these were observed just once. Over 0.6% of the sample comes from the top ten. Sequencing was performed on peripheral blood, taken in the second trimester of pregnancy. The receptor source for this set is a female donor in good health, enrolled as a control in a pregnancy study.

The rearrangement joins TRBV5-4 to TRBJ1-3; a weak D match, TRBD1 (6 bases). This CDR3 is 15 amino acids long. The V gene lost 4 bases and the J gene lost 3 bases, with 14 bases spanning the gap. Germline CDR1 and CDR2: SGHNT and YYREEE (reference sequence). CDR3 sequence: CASSLDRSLGNTIYF. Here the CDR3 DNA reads TGTGCCAGCAGCCTTGACAGGTCTCTTGGAAACACCATATATTTT.

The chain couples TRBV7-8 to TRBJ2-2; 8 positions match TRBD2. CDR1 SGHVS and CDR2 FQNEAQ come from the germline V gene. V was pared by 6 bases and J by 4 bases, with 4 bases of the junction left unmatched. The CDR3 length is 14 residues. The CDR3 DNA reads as TGTGCCAGCAGACGGGAGGGCCGCACCGGGGAGCTGTTTTTT. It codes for CASRREGRTGELFF.

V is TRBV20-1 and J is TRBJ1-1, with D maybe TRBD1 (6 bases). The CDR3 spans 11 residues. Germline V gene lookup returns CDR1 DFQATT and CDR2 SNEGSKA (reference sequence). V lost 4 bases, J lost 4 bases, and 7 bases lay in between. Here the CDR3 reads CSANRATEAFF. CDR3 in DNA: TGCAGTGCTAACAGGGCCACTGAAGCTTTCTTT.

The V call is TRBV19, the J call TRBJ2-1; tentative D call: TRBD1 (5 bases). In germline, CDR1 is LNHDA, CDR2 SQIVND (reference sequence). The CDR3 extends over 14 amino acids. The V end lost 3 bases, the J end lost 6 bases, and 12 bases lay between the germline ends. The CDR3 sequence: CASSMLDRRNEQFF. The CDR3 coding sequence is TGTGCCAGTAGTATGCTTGACAGACGCAATGAGCAGTTCTTC. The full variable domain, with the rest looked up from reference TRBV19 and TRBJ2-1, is DGGITQSPKYLFRKEGQNVTLSCEQNLNHDAMYWYRQDPGQGLRLIYYSQIVNDFQKGDIAEGYSVSREKKESFPLTVTSAQKNPTAFYLCASSMLDRRNEQFFGPGTRLTVL.

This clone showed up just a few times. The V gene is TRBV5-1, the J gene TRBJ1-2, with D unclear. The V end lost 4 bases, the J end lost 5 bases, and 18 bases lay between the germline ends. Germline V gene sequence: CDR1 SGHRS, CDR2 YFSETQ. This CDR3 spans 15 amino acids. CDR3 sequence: CASSSQPESTYGYTF. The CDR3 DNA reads TGCGCCAGCAGCAGCCAGCCGGAGTCCACATATGGCTACACCTTC.

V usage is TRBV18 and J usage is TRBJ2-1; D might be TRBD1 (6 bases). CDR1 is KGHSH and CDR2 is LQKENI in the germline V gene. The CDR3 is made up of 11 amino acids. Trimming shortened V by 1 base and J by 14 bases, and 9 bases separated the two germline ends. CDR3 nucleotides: TGTGCCAGCTCACCACAGGGGGTGAAGTTCTTC. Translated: CASSPQGVKFF.

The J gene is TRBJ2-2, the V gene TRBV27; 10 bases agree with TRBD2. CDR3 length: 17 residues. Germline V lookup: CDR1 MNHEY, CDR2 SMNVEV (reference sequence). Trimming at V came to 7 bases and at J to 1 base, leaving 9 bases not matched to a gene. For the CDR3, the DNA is TGTGCCAGCAAAAAGCGGGGGGGAGCCATGAACACCGGGGAGCTGTTTTTT. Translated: CASKKRGGAMNTGELFF.

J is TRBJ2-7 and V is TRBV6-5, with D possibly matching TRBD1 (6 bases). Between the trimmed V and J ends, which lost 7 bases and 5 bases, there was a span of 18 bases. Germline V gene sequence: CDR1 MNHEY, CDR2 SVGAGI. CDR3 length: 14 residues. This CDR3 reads CASKGVGHFDEQYF. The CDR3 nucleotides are TGTGCCAGCAAGGGAGTGGGACATTTCGACGAGCAGTACTTC.

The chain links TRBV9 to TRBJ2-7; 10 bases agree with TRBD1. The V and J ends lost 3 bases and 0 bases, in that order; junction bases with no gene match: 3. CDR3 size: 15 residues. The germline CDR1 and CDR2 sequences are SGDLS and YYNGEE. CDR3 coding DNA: TGTGCCAGCAGCGGCAGACAGGGGGCCTCCTACGAGCAGTACTTC. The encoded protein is CASSGRQGASYEQYF.

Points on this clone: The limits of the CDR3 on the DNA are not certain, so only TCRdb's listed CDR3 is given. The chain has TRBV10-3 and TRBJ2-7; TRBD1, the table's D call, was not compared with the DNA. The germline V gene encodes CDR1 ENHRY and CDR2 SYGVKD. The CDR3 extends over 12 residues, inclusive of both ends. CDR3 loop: CAISESFGQGNF.

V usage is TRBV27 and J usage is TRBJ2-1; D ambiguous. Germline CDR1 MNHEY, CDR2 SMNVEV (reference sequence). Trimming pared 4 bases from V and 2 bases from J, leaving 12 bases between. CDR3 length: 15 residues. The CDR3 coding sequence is TGTGCCAGCAGTTCCCGCCCTACTCCCTACAATGAGCAGTTCTTC. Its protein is CASSSRPTPYNEQFF.

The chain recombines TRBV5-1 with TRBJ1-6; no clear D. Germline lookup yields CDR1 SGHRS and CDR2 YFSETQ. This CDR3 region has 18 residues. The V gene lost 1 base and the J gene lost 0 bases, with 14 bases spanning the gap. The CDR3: CASSLWSTSSSYNSPLHF. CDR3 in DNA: TGCGCCAGCAGCTTGTGGTCGACGTCTAGCTCCTATAATTCACCCCTCCACTTT.

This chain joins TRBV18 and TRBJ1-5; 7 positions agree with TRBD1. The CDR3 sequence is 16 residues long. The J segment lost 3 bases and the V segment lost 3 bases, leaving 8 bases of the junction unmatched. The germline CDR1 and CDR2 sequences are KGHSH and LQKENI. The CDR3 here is CASSPTGYGDNQPQHF. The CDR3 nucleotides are TGTGCCAGCTCACCGACAGGGTATGGGGACAATCAGCCCCAGCATTTT.

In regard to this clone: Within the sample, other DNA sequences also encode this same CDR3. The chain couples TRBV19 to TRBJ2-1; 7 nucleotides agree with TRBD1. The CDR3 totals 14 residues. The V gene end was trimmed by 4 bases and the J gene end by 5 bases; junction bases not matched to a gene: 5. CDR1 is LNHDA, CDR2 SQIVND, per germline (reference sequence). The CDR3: CASSTRQGHNEQFF. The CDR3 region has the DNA TGTGCCAGTAGTACGAGACAGGGTCACAATGAGCAGTTCTTC.

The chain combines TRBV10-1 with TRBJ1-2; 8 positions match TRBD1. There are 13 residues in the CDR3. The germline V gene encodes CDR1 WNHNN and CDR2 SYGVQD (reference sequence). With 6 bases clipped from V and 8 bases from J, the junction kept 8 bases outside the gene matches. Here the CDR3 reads CASSEQGVGGYTF. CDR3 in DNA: TGCGCCAGCAGCGAACAGGGGGTAGGCGGCTACACCTTC.